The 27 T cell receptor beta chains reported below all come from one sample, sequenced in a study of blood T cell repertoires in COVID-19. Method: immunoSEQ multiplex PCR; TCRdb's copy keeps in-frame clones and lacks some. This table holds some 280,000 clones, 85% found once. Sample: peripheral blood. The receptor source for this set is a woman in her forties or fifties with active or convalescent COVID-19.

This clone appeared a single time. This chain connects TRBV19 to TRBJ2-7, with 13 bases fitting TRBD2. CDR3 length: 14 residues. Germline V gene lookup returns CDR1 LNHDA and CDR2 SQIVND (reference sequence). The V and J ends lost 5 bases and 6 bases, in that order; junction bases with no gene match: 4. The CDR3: CASSWTSGSFEQYF. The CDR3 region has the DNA TGTGCCAGTAGTTGGACTAGCGGGAGTTTCGAGCAGTACTTC.

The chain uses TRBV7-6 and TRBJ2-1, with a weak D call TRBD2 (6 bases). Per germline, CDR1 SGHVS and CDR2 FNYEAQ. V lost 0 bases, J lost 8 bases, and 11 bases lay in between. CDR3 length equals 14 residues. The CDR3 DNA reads TGTGCCAGCAGCTTAGCCGGGAGTTTCTATGAGCAGTTCTTC. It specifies CASSLAGSFYEQFF.

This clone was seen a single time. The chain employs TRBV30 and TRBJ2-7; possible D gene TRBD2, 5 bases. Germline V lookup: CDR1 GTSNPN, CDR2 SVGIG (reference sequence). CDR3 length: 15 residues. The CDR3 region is CASAWSGSGYYEQYF. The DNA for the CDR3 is TGTGCATCTGCCTGGTCGGGGAGCGGTTACTACGAGCAGTACTTC.

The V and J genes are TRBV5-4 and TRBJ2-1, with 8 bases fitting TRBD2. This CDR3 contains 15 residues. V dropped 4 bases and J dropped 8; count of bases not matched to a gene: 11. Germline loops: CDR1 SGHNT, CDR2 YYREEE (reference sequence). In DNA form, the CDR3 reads TGTGCCAGCAGCATCAGGACTAGCCTCTTCGATGAGCAGTTCTTC. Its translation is CASSIRTSLFDEQFF.

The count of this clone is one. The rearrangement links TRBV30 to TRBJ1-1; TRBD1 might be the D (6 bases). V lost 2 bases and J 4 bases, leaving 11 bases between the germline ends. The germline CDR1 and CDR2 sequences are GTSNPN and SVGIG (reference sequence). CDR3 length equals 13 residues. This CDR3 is CAWSLYRVTEAFF. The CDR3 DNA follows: TGTGCCTGGAGTCTTTACAGGGTCACTGAAGCTTTCTTT. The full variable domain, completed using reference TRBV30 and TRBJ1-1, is SQTIHQWPATLVQPVGSPLSLECTVEGTSNPNLYWYRQAAGRGLQLLFYSVGIGQISSEVPQNLSASRPQDRQFILSSKKLLLSDSGFYLCAWSLYRVTEAFFGQGTRLTVV.

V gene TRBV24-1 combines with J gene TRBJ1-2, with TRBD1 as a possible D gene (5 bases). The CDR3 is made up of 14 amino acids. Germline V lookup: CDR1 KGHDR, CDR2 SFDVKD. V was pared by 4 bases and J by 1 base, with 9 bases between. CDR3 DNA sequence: TGTGCCACCAGTGACAGGGACTTTAACTATGGCTACACCTTC. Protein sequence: CATSDRDFNYGYTF.

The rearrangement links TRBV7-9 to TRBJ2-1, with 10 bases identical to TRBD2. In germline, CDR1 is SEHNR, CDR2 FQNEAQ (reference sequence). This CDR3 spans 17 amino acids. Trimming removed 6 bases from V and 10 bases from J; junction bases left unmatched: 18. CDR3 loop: CASRTRRASGRSGEQFF. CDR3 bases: TGTGCCAGCAGAACAAGGCGAGCTAGCGGGAGATCGGGAGAGCAGTTCTTC.

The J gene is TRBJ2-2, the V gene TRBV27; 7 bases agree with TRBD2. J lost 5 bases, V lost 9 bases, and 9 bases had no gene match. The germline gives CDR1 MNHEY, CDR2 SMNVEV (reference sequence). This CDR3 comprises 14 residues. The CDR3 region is CASQGLPWTGELFF. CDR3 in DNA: TGTGCCAGTCAGGGACTACCGTGGACCGGGGAGCTGTTTTTT.

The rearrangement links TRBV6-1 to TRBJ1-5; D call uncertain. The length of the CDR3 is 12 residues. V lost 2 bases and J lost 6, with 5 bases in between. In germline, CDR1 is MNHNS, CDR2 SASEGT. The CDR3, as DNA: TGTGCCAGCAGTGAAATCGGTCAGCCCCAGCATTTT. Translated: CASSEIGQPQHF.

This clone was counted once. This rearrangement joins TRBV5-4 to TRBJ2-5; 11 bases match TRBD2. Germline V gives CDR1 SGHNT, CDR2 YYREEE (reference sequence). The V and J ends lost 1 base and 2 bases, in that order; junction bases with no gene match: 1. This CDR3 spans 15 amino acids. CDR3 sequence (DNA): TGTGCCAGCAGCTTGACTAGCGGGGGACAAGAGACCCAGTACTTC. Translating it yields CASSLTSGGQETQYF.

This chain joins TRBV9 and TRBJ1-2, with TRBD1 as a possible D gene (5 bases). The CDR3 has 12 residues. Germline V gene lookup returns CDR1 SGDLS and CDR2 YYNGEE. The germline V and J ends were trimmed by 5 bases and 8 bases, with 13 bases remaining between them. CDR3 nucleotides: TGTGCCAGCAGTGGAGGGGTGTGGGGCTACACCTTC. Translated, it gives CASSGGVWGYTF.

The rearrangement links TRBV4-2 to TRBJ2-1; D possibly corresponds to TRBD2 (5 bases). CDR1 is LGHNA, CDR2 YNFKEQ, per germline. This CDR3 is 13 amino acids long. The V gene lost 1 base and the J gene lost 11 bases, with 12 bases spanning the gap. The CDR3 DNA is TGTGCCAGCAGCCAAGGGGAGAGGCCCCAGCAGTTCTTC. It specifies CASSQGERPQQFF.

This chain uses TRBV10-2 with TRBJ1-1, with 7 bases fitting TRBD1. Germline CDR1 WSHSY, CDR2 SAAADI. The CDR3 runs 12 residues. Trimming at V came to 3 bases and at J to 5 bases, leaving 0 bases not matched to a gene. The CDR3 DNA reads TGCGCCAGCAGTGAACAGGGGACTGAAGCTTTCTTT. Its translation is CASSEQGTEAFF.

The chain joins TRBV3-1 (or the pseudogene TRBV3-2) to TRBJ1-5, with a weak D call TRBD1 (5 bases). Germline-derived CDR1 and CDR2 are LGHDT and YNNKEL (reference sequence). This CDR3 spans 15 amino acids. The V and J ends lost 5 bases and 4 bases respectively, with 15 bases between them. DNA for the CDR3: TGTGCCAGCAGCTCCTCTCGGGGGGGAAATCAGCCCCAGCATTTT. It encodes CASSSSRGGNQPQHF.

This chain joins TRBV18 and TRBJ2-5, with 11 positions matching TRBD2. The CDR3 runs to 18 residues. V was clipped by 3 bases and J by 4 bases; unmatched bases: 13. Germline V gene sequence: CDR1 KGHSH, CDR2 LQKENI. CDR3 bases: TGTGCCAGCTCACCTTCTATACTAGCGGGAGTGTTCGGAGAGACCCAGTACTTC. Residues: CASSPSILAGVFGETQYF.

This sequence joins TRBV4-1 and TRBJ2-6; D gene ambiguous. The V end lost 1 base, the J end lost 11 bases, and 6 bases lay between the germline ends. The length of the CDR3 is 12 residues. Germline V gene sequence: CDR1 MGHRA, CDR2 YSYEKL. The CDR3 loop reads CASSQAAHVLTF. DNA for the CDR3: TGCGCCAGCAGCCAAGCCGCGCACGTCCTGACTTTC.

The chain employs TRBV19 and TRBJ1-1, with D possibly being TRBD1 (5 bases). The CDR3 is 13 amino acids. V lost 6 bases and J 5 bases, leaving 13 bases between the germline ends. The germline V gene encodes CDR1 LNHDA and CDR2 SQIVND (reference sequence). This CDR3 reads CASSPVAGTEAFF. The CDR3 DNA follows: TGTGCCAGTAGCCCAGTTGCAGGGACTGAAGCTTTCTTT.

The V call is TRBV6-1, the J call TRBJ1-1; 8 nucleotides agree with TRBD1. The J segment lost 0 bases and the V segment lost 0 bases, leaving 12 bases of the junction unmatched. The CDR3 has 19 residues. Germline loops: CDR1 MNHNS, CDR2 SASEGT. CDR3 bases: TGTGCCAGCAGTGAAGCCTTTCTCCCAGGGGGCTGGGTGAACACTGAAGCTTTCTTT. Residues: CASSEAFLPGGWVNTEAFF.

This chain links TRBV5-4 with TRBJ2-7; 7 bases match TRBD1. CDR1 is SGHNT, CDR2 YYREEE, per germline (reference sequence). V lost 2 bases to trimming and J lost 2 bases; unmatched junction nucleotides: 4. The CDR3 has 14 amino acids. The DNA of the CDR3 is TGTGCCAGCAGCTTCAGGGACAGTCCCTACGAGCAGTACTTC. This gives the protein CASSFRDSPYEQYF.

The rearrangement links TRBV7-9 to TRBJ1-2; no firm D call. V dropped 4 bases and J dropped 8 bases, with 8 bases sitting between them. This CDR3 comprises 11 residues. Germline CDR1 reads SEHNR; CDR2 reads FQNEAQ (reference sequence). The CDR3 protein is CASSSTGGYTF. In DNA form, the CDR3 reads TGTGCCAGCAGCTCGACTGGAGGCTACACCTTC.

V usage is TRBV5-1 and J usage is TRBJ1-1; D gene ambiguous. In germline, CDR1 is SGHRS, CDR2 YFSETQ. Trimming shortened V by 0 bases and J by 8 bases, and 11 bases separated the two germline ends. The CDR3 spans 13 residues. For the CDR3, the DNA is TGCGCCAGCAGCTTGGTAGCTGGCCAAGAAGCTTTCTTT. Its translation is CASSLVAGQEAFF.

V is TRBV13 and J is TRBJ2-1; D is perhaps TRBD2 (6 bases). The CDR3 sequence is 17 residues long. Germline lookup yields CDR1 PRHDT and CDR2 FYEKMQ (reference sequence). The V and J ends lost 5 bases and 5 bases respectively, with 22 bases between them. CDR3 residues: CASSPEGWASADNEQFF. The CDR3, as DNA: TGTGCCAGCAGCCCGGAGGGGTGGGCTAGCGCTGACAATGAGCAGTTCTTC.

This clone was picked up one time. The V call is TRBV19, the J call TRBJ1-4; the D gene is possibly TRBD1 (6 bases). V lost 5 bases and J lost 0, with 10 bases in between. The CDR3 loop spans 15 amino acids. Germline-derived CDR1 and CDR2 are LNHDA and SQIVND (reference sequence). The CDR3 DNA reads TGTGCCAGTAGTTCTACAGGGACAACTAATGAAAAACTGTTTTTT. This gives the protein CASSSTGTTNEKLFF. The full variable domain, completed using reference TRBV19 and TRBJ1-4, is DGGITQSPKYLFRKEGQNVTLSCEQNLNHDAMYWYRQDPGQGLRLIYYSQIVNDFQKGDIAEGYSVSREKKESFPLTVTSAQKNPTAFYLCASSSTGTTNEKLFFGSGTQLSVL.

CDR3 amino acids: CASSISGISGGANVLTF. CDR3 nucleotide sequence: TGTGCCAGCAGTATCTCCGGGATTTCTGGTGGGGCCAACGTCCTGACTTTC. V usage is TRBV28 and J usage is TRBJ2-6; D possibly corresponds to TRBD2 (5 bases). Germline V gene data show CDR1 as MDHEN and CDR2 as SYDVKM. The CDR3 consists of 17 residues. The V and J ends lost 5 bases and 3 bases respectively, with 17 bases between them. Based on the CDR3 plus reference TRBV28 and TRBJ2-6, the full variable domain is DVKVTQSSRYLVKRTGEKVFLECVQDMDHENMFWYRQDPGLGLRLIYFSYDVKMKEKGDIPEGYSVSREKKERFSLILESASTNQTSMYLCASSISGISGGANVLTFGAGSRLTVL.

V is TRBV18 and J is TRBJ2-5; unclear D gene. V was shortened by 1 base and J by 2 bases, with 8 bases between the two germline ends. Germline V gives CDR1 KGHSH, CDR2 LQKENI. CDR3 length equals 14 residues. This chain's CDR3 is CASSPLSLQETQYF. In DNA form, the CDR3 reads TGTGCCAGCTCACCACTATCCCTGCAAGAGACCCAGTACTTC.

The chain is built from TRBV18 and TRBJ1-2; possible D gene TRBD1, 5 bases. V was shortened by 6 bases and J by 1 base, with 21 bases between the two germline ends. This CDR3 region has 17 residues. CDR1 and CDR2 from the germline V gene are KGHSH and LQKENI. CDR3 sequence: CASSSTGPPHDNYGYTF. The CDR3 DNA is TGTGCCAGCTCGTCCACAGGACCCCCCCACGATAACTATGGCTACACCTTC.

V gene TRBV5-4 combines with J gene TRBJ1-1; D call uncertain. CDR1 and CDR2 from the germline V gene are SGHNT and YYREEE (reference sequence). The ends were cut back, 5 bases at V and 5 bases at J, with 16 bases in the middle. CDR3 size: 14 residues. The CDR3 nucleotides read TGTGCCAGCAGTTACGACTCCCCTAGGACTGAAGCTTTCTTT. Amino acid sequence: CASSYDSPRTEAFF.